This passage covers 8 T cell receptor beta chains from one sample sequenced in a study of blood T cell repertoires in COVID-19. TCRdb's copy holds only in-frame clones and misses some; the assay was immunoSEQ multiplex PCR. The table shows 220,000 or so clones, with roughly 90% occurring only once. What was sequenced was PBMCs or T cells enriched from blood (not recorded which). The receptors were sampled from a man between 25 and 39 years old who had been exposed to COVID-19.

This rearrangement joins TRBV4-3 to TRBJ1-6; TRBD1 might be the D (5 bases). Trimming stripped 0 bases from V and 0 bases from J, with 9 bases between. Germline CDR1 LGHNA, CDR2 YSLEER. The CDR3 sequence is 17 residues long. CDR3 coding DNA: TGCGCCAGCAGCCAAGAAACAGGCAGCTCCTATAATTCACCCCTCCACTTT. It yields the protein CASSQETGSSYNSPLHF.

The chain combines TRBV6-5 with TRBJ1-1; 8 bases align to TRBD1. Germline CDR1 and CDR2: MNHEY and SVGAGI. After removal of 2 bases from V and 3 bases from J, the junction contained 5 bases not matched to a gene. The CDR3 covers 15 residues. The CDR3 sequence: CASSYRTGLYTEAFF. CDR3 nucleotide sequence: TGTGCCAGCAGTTACAGGACAGGGTTGTACACTGAAGCTTTCTTT.

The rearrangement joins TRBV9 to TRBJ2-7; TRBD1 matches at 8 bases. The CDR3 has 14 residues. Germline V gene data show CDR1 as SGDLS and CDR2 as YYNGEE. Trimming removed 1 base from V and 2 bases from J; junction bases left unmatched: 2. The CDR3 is CASSVSDRAYEQYF. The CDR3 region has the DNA TGTGCCAGCAGCGTATCGGACAGGGCCTACGAGCAGTACTTC.

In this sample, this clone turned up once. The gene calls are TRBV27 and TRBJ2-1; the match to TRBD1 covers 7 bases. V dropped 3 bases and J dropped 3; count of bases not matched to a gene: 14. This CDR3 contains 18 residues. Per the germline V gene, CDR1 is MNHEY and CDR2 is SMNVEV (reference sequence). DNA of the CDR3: TGTGCCAGCAGTTTGGACAGGCAGCCCAGGGTAAACTACAATGAGCAGTTCTTC. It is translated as CASSLDRQPRVNYNEQFF.

In nucleotides, the CDR3 is TGTGCCAGCAGCTTGGAGGGCGGGGGGAGAGAGACCCAGTACTTC. This translates into CASSLEGGGRETQYF. The chain couples TRBV5-5 to TRBJ2-5, with TRBD2 identical over 8 bases. CDR1 SGHKS and CDR2 YYEKEE come from the germline V gene (reference sequence). This CDR3 contains 15 residues. The V gene end was trimmed by 0 bases and the J gene end by 4 bases; junction bases not matched to a gene: 5.

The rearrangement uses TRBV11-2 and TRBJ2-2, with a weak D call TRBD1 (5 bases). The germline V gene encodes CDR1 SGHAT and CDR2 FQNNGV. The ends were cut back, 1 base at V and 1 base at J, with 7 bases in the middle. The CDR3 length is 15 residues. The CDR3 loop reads CASSLVQVNTGELFF. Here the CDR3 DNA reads TGTGCCAGCAGCTTAGTACAGGTGAACACCGGGGAGCTGTTTTTT. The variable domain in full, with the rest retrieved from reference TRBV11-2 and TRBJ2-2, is EAGVAQSPRYKIIEKRQSVAFWCNPISGHATLYWYQQILGQGPKLLIQFQNNGVVDDSQLPKDRFSAERLKGVDSTLKIQPAKLEDSAVYLCASSLVQVNTGELFFGEGSRLTVL.

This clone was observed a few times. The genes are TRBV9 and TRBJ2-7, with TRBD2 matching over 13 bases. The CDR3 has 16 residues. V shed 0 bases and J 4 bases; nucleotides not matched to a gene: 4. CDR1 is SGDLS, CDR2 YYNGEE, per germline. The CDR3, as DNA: TGTGCCAGCAGCGTAGGAGGACTAGCGGGAGAGTACGAGCAGTACTTC. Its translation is CASSVGGLAGEYEQYF.

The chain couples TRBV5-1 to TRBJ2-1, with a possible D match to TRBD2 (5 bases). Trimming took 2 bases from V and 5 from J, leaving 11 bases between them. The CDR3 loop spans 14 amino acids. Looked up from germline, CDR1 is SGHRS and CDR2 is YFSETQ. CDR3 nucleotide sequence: TGCGCCAGCAGCTTTGGCCCAGCGGACAATGAGCAGTTCTTC. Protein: CASSFGPADNEQFF.